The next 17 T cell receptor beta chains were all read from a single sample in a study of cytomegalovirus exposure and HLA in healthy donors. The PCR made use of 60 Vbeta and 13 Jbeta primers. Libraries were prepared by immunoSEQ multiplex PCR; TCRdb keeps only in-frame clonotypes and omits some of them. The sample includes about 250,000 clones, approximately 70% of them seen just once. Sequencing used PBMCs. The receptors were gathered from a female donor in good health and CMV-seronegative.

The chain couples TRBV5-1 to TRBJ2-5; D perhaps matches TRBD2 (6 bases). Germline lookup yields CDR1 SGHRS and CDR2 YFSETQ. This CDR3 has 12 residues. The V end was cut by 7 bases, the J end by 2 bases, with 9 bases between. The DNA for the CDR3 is TGCGCCAGCGCGACTAGTCAAGAGACCCAGTACTTC. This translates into CASATSQETQYF.

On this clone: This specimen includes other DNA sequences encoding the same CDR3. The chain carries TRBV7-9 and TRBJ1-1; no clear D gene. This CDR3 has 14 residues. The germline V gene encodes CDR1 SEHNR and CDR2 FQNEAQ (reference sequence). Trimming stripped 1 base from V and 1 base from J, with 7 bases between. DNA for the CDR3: TGTGCCAGCAGCTTAGGAACCGGGAACACTGAAGCTTTCTTT. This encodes CASSLGTGNTEAFF.

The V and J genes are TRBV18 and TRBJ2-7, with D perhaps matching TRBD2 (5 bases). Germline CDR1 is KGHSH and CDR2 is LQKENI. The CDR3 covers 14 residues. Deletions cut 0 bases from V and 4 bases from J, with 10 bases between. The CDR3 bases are TGTGCCAGCTCACCACCCCCGGGAACTTACGAGCAGTACTTC. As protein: CASSPPPGTYEQYF.

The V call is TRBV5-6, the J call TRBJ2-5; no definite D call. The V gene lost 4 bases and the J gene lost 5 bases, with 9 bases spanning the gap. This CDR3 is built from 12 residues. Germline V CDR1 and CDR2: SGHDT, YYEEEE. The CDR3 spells CASSLNEETQYF. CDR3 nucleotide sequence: TGTGCCAGCAGCCTGAACGAGGAGACCCAGTACTTC.

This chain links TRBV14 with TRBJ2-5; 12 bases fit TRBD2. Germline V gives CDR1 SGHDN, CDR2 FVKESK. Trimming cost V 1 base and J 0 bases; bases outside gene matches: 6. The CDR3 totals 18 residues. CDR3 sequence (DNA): TGTGCCAGCAGCCAAGGTCAAAGACTAGCGGGAGACCAAGAGACCCAGTACTTC. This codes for CASSQGQRLAGDQETQYF.

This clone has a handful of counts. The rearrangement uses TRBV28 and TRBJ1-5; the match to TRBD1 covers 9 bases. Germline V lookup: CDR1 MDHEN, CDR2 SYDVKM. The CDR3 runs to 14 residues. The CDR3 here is CAESDGTGNQPQHF. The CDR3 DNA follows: TGTGCAGAATCAGACGGGACAGGGAATCAGCCCCAGCATTTT.

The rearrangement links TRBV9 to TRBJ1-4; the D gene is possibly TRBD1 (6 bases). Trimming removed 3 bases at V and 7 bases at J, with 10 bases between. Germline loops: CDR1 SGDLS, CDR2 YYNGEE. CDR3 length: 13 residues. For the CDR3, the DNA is TGTGCCAGCAGCGACGGACAGACTGAAAAACTGTTTTTT. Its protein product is CASSDGQTEKLFF.

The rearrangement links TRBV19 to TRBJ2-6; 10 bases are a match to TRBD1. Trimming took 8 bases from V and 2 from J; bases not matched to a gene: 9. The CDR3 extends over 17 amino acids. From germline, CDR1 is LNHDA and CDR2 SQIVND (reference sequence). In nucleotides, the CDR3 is TGTGCCAGTTCACCCGGGACAGGGGAAGCTGGGGCCAACGTCCTGACTTTC. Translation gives CASSPGTGEAGANVLTF.

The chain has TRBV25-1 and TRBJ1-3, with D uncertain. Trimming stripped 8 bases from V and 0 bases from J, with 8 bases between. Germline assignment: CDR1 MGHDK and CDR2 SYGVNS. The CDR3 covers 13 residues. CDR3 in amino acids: CASRVLSGNTIYF. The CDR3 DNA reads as TGTGCCAGCCGAGTTCTCTCTGGAAACACCATATATTTT.

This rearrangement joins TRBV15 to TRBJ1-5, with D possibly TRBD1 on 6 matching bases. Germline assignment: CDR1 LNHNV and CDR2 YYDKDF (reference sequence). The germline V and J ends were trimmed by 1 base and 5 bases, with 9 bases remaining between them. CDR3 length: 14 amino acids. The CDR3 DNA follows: TGTGCCACCAGCAGAGGGGGGCCAGATCAGCCCCAGCATTTT. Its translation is CATSRGGPDQPQHF. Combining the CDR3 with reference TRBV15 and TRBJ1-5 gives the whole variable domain DAMVIQNPRYQVTQFGKPVTLSCSQTLNHNVMYWYQQKSSQAPKLLFHYYDKDFNNEADTPDNFQSRRPNTSFCFLDIRSPGLGDTAMYLCATSRGGPDQPQHFGDGTRLSIL.

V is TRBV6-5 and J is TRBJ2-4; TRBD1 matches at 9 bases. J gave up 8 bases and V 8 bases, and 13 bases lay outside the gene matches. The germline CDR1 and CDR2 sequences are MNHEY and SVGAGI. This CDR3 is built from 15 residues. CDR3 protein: CASSPRTGGSDIQYF. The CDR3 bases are TGTGCCAGCTCCCCCAGAACAGGGGGCTCGGACATTCAGTACTTC.

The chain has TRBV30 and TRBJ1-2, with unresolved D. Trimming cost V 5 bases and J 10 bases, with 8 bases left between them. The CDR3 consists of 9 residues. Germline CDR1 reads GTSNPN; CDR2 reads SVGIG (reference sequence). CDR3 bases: TGTGCCTGGGGGCCGGACTACACCTTC. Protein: CAWGPDYTF.

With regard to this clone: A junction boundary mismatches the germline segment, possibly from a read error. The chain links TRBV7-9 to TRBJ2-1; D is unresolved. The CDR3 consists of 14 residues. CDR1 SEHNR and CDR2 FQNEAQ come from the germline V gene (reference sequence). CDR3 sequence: CSSSLVTTGNEQFF. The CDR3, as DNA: TGTTCCAGCAGCTTAGTAACTACTGGGAATGAGCAGTTCTTC.

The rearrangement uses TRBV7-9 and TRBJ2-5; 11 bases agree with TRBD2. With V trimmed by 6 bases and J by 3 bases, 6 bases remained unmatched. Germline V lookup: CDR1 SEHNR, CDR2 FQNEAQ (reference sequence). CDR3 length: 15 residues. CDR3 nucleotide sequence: TGTGCCAGCAGTGATGTAGCGGGGGGGAAAGAGACCCAGTACTTC. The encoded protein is CASSDVAGGKETQYF.

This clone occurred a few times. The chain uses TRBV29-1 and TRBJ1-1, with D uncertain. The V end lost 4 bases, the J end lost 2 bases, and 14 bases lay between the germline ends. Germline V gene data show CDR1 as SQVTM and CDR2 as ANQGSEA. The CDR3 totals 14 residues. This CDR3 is CSVVNLGVNTEAFF. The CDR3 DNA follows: TGCAGCGTTGTCAACCTGGGCGTCAACACTGAAGCTTTCTTT.

CDR3 sequence: CATMGGGKTEAFF. In nucleotides, the CDR3 is TGTGCCACCATGGGGGGAGGAAAAACTGAAGCTTTCTTT. This rearrangement joins TRBV10-3 to TRBJ1-1; D may be TRBD1 (5 bases). The germline CDR1 and CDR2 sequences are ENHRY and SYGVKD. CDR3 length: 13 residues. V was trimmed by 10 bases and J by 5 bases, leaving 17 bases between them.

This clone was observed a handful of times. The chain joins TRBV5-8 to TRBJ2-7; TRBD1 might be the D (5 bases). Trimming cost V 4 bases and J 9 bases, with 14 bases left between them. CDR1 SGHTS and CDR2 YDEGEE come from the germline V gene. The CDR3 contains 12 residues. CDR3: CASSPTVSGQYF. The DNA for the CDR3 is TGTGCCAGCAGCCCGACAGTCTCGGGGCAGTACTTC.